A selection of T cell receptor beta chains follows, all from one sample in a study of T-cell reconstitution after alpha-beta-depleted transplantation in children. One entry per CDR3 protein, called by TCRdb with MiXCR from the PCR reads. In the table there are some 180,000 distinct CDR3 sequences, roughly 6.6% of which are singletons. This material consisted of PBMCs, taken before TCRalphabeta/CD19-depleted stem cell transplant. These receptors all stem from a boy aged 2 to 9 with acute lymphoblastic leukemia, due to receive a stem cell transplant. Each CDR3 is given with its conserved first and last residue. The order of the fields is J gene, V gene, clone size, D gene, CDR3 protein, CDR3 DNA. A D gene is named only where the DNA matches it firmly. The size entry is marked missing in some rows and otherwise reads once, few, many or a size class.

TRBJ1-4 TRBV12-3/TRBV12-4 few - CASSLFENEKLFF TGTGCCAGCAGTTTATTCGAGAATGAAAAACTGTTTTTT
TRBJ2-1 TRBV28 many - CASSQGPSGQAKDEQFF TGTGCCAGCAGCCAGGGGCCCTCGGGACAAGCAAAGGATGAGCAGTTCTTC
TRBJ2-3 TRBV29-1 many - CSVEPGADTQYF TGCAGCGTTGAACCGGGAGCGGATACGCAGTATTTT
TRBJ2-7 TRBV5-1 many - CASSGGGLYEQYF TGCGCCAGCTCTGGGGGGGGCCTCTACGAGCAGTACTTC
TRBJ2-7 TRBV4-2 many - CASSQVRDGSYEQYF TGTGCCAGCAGCCAAGTCAGGGACGGGTCCTACGAGCAGTACTTC
TRBJ1-5 TRBV15 many - CATGEGRGNQPQHF TGTGCCACCGGTGAGGGGCGAGGCAATCAGCCCCAGCATTTT
TRBJ1-4 TRBV11-2 many - CASSSPAGVTNEKLFF TGTGCCAGCAGCTCACCCGCAGGGGTGACTAATGAAAAACTGTTTTTT
TRBJ2-2 TRBV28 many TRBD2 CASSLPRNPTSGYHTGELFF TGTGCCAGCAGTCTCCCCAGGAACCCTACTAGCGGGTATCACACCGGGGAGCTGTTTTTT
TRBJ2-1 TRBV5-1 - - CASSLAQGPNEQFF TGCGCCAGCAGCTTGGCCCAGGGCCCCAATGAGCAGTTCTTC
TRBJ2-1 TRBV5-1 many TRBD2 CASGEGNSYNEQFF TGCGCCAGCGGGGAGGGCAACTCCTACAATGAGCAGTTCTTC
TRBJ2-3 TRBV28 many TRBD1 CAIEHRGSTDTQYF TGTGCCATCGAACACAGGGGAAGCACAGATACGCAGTATTTT
TRBJ2-7 TRBV28 many TRBD2 CASTQSGSTYEQYF TGTGCCAGCACCCAGAGCGGGAGTACGTACGAGCAGTACTTC
TRBJ2-2 TRBV4-3 many - CASSQATSGTGELFF TGCGCCAGCAGCCAGGCGACCAGCGGTACCGGGGAGCTGTTTTTT
TRBJ2-7 TRBV10-3 many TRBD2 CAISEGGTSSYEQYF TGTGCCATCAGTGAGGGCGGGACTAGTTCCTACGAGCAGTACTTC
TRBJ2-7 TRBV18 few - CASSPAAGSSYEQYF TGTGCCAGCTCACCAGCGGCAGGGAGCTCCTACGAGCAGTACTTC
TRBJ2-3 TRBV20-1 few - CSARDLKGGSTDTQYF TGCAGTGCTAGAGATCTGAAGGGAGGAAGCACAGATACGCAGTATTTT
TRBJ1-1 TRBV25-1 - - CASSDAQDSVAEAFF TGTGCCAGCAGTGATGCCCAGGACAGTGTGGCTGAAGCTTTCTTT
TRBJ2-1 TRBV20-1 many - CSARDSKAYNEQFF TGCAGTGCTAGGGACAGCAAAGCCTACAATGAGCAGTTCTTC
TRBJ2-2 TRBV7-8 many - CASSPTGTGELFF TGTGCCAGCAGCCCCACGGGGACCGGGGAGCTGTTTTTT
TRBJ2-1 TRBV3-1 few - CASRTPGTDNEQFF TGTGCCAGCAGAACCCCCGGCACCGACAATGAGCAGTTCTTC
TRBJ2-7 TRBV7-3 few TRBD2 CASSLRVAGAGGPETYEQYF TGTGCCAGCAGCTTAAGGGTCGCGGGAGCGGGAGGGCCCGAAACCTACGAGCAGTACTTC
TRBJ2-6 TRBV28 many TRBD1 CASSLWGQDLSGANVLTF TGTGCCAGCAGTTTATGGGGACAGGACCTCTCTGGGGCCAACGTCCTGACTTTC
TRBJ1-5 TRBV10-3 few - CAISADSSGQPQHF TGTGCCATCAGTGCGGACAGTTCAGGGCAGCCCCAGCATTTT
TRBJ2-5 TRBV5-4 few - CASSLKTDGETQYF TGTGCCAGCAGCTTGAAGACGGATGGAGAGACCCAGTACTTC
TRBJ2-2 TRBV5-1 many TRBD1 CASSLPQGGYNTGTYTGELFF TGCGCCAGCAGCTTACCTCAAGGGGGCTATAATACCGGGACATACACCGGGGAGCTGTTTTTT
TRBJ2-5 TRBV4-1 - - CASSQEYTLGPTQYF TGCGCCAGCAGCCAAGAATACACCCTCGGGCCGACCCAGTACTTC
TRBJ2-7 TRBV7-9 many - CASSNGTFKDF TGTGCCAGCAGCAACGGGACCTTCAAGGACTTC
TRBJ1-1 TRBV30 - - CACFRDGNTEAFF TGTGCCTGCTTCCGGGATGGGAACACTGAAGCTTTCTTT
TRBJ2-1 TRBV20-1 many TRBD2 CSARAGTSSYNEQFF TGCAGTGCTAGGGCCGGGACTAGCTCTTACAATGAGCAGTTCTTC
TRBJ2-1 TRBV18 many TRBD2 CASSPLLAGDPTHEQFF TGTGCCAGCTCACCACTACTAGCGGGAGACCCCACCCATGAGCAGTTCTTC
TRBJ2-7 TRBV28 many TRBD1 CASRQGTKAPSYEQYF TGTGCCAGCAGACAGGGGACGAAGGCCCCTTCCTACGAGCAGTACTTC
TRBJ1-1 TRBV18 - - CASSPPTGTEAFF TGTGCCAGCTCACCACCAACCGGCACTGAAGCTTTCTTT
TRBJ2-1 TRBV19 many - CASSVALVYNEQFF TGTGCCAGTAGTGTCGCCTTGGTCTACAATGAGCAGTTCTTC
TRBJ1-5 TRBV20-1 many - CSAKGSVGGFGYSNQPQHF TGCAGTGCTAAAGGCTCCGTGGGGGGATTTGGGTATAGCAATCAGCCCCAGCATTTT
TRBJ1-1 TRBV24-1 many TRBD1 CATSDTGGFEAFF TGTGCCACCAGTGACACAGGGGGCTTTGAAGCTTTCTTT
TRBJ2-7 TRBV7-9 many - CASSPAGKGGLGYEQYF TGTGCCAGCAGCCCAGCAGGAAAAGGAGGATTAGGCTACGAGCAGTACTTC
TRBJ2-3 TRBV3-1 few TRBD2 CASSRETVLAGMADTQYF TGTGCCTCCAGCCGAGAGACTGTGCTAGCGGGGATGGCAGATACGCAGTATTTT
TRBJ1-1 TRBV29-1 many - CSVVAQMNTEAFF TGCAGCGTTGTGGCACAGATGAACACTGAAGCTTTCTTT
TRBJ2-1 TRBV6-1 few TRBD2 CASSEGPLAGEQFF TGTGCCAGCAGTGAAGGGCCTCTAGCGGGGGAGCAGTTCTTC
TRBJ2-7 TRBV27 many - CASSLKLGEYEQYF TGTGCCAGCAGTTTAAAGCTCGGGGAGTACGAGCAGTACTTC
TRBJ1-4 TRBV28 many - CASSLLTGDEKLFF TGTGCCAGCAGTTTACTCACAGGAGATGAAAAACTGTTTTTT
TRBJ1-2 TRBV5-1 many - CASSLVARSYGYTF TGCGCCAGCAGCTTGGTGGCCAGAAGCTATGGCTACACCTTC
TRBJ1-2 TRBV7-8 many TRBD1 CASSSLRTGNLYTF TGTGCCAGCAGCTCCCTCCGGACAGGGAATCTCTACACCTTC
TRBJ1-4 TRBV5-6 many - CASSLGYTNEKLFF TGTGCCAGCAGCTTAGGGTACACTAATGAAAAACTGTTTTTT
TRBJ1-1 TRBV12-3/TRBV12-4 many - CASSLTGYGTEAFF TGTGCCAGCAGCCTCACAGGGTATGGCACTGAAGCTTTCTTT
TRBJ1-1 TRBV5-1 few - CASSLGQVPNTEAFF TGCGCCAGCAGCTTGGGACAGGTCCCCAACACTGAAGCTTTCTTT
TRBJ1-1 TRBV12-3/TRBV12-4 - - CASSPRDKLGHTEAFF TGTGCCAGCAGTCCCCGGGACAAATTGGGGCACACTGAAGCTTTCTTT
TRBJ1-5 TRBV7-2 many - CASSLDNQPQHF TGTGCCAGCAGCCTAGACAATCAGCCCCAGCATTTT
TRBJ2-1 TRBV7-9 many - CASSLVYANEQFF TGTGCCAGCAGCTTAGTATACGCCAATGAGCAGTTCTTC